This T cell receptor beta chain was obtained from a study of blood T cell repertoires in COVID-19. Turning to the study itself: In each case, the material was cDNA or gDNA derived from T cells, B-cell-depleted T cells, or PBMCs.

The junction had 4 bases not matched to a gene; V was cut back by 6 bases and J by 0 bases. CDR1 and CDR2 from the germline V gene are SEHNR and FQNEAQ (reference sequence). The CDR3 has 15 residues. Libraries were prepared by immunoSEQ multiplex PCR; TCRdb keeps only in-frame clonotypes and omits some of them. The sample includes roughly 200,000 clones, more than 80% of them seen just once. The material sequenced was peripheral blood. The receptor was isolated from a woman aged 60-75 years with acute or convalescent COVID-19. The V and J genes are TRBV7-9 and TRBJ1-2, with TRBD1 identical over 10 bases. The CDR3 region is CASSAGQGTNYGYTF. The CDR3 region has the DNA TGTGCCAGCAGTGCGGGACAGGGGACTAACTATGGCTACACCTTC.